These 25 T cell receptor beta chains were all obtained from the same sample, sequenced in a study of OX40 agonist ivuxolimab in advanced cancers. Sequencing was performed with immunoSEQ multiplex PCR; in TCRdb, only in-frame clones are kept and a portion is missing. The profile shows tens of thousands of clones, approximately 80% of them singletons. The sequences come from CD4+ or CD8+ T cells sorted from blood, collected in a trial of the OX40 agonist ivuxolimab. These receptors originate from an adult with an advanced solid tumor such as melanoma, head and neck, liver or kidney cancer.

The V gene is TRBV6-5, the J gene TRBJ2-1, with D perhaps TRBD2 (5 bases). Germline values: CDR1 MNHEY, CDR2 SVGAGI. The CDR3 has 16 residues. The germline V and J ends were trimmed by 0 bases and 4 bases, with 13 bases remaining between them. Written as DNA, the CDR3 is TGTGCCAGCAGTTACTCGGGCCGGGGATTATACAATGAGCAGTTCTTC. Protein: CASSYSGRGLYNEQFF.

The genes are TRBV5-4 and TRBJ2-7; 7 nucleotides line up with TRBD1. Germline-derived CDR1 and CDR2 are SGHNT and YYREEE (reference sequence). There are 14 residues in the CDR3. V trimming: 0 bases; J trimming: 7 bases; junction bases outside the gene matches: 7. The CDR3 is CASSLGQGRFEQYF. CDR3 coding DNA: TGTGCCAGCAGCTTGGGACAGGGCCGGTTTGAGCAGTACTTC.

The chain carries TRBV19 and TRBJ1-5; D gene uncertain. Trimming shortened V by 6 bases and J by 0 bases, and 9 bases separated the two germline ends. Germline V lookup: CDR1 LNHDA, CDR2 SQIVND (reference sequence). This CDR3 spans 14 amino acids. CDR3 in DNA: TGTGCCAGTAGCTCCCAGGATAGCAATCAGCCCCAGCATTTT. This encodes CASSSQDSNQPQHF. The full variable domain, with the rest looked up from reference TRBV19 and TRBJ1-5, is DGGITQSPKYLFRKEGQNVTLSCEQNLNHDAMYWYRQDPGQGLRLIYYSQIVNDFQKGDIAEGYSVSREKKESFPLTVTSAQKNPTAFYLCASSSQDSNQPQHFGDGTRLSIL.

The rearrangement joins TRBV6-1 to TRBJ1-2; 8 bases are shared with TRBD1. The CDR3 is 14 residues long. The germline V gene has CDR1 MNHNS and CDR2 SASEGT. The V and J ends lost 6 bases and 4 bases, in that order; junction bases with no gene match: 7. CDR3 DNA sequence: TGTGCCAGCAGAGACAGGGGAAGTGGCTATGGCTACACCTTC. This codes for CASRDRGSGYGYTF.

DNA of the CDR3: TGTGCCAGCAGTTCAACGGGACAGGGACGGGAAAAACTGTTTTTT. It codes for CASSSTGQGREKLFF. This rearrangement joins TRBV27 to TRBJ1-4, with 9 bases lining up with TRBD1. This CDR3 comprises 15 residues. V was clipped by 4 bases and J by 8 bases; unmatched bases: 8. The germline V gene has CDR1 MNHEY and CDR2 SMNVEV (reference sequence).

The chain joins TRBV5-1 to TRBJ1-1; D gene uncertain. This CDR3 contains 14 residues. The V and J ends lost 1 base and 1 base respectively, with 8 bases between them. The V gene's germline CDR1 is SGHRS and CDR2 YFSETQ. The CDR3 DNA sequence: TGCGCCAGCAGCTTGAACAGCCAGAACACTGAAGCTTTCTTT. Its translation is CASSLNSQNTEAFF.

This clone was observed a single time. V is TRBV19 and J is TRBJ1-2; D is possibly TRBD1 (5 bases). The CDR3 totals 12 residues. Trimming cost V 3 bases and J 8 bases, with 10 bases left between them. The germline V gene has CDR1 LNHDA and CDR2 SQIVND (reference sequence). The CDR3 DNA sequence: TGTGCCAGTAGTATGCTAGGGGACGGCTACACCTTC. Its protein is CASSMLGDGYTF.

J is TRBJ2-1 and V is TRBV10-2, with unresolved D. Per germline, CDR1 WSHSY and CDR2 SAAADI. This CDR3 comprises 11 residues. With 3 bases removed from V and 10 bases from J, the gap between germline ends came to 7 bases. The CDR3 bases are TGCGCCAGCAGTGAATACTCAGAGCAGTTCTTC. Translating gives CASSEYSEQFF.

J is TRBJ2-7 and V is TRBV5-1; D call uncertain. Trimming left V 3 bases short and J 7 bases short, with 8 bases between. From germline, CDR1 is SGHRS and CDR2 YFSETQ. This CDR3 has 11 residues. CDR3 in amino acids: CASSSTGEQYF. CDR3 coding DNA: TGCGCCAGCAGCTCGACCGGGGAGCAGTACTTC.

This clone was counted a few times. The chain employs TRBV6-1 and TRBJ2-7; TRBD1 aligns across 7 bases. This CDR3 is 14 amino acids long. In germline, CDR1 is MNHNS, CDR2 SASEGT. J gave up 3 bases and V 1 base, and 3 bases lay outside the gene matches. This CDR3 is CASSEVGTDYEQYF. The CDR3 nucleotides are TGTGCCAGCAGTGAAGTCGGGACAGACTACGAGCAGTACTTC.

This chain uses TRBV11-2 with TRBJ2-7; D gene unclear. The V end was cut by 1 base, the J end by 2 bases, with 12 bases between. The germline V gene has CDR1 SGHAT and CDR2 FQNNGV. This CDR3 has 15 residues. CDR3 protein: CASSLVAGHTYEQYF. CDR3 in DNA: TGTGCCAGCAGCTTAGTGGCAGGTCATACCTACGAGCAGTACTTC.

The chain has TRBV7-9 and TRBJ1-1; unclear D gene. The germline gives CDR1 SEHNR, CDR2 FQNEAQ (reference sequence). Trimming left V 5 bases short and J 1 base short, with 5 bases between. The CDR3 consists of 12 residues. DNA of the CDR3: TGTGCCAGCAGCCAAGAGAACACTGAAGCTTTCTTT. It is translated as CASSQENTEAFF.

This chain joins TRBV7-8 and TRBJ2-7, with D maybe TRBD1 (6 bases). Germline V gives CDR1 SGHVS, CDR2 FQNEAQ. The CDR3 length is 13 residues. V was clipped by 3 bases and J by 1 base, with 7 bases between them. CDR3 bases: TGTGCCAGCAGCTTTGGACAGTCCTACGAGCAGTACTTC. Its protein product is CASSFGQSYEQYF.

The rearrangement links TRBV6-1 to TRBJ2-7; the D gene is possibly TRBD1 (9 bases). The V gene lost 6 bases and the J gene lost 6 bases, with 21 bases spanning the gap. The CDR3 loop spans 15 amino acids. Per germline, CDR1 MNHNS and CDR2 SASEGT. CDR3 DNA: TGTGCCAGCAGGGCCTTAGCGGGACAGGGTTCCGAGCAGTACTTC. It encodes CASRALAGQGSEQYF.

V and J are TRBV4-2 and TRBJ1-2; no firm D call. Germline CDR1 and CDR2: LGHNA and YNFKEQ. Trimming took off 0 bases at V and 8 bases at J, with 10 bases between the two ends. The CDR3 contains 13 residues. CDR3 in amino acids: CASSQDTSGGYTF. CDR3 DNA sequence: TGTGCCAGCAGCCAAGATACCTCGGGCGGCTACACCTTC.

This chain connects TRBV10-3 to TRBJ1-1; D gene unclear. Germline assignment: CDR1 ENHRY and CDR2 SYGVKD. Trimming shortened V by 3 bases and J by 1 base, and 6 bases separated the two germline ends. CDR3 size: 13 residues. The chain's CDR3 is CAISDSQNTEAFF. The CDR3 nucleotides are TGTGCCATCAGTGATTCGCAGAACACTGAAGCTTTCTTT.

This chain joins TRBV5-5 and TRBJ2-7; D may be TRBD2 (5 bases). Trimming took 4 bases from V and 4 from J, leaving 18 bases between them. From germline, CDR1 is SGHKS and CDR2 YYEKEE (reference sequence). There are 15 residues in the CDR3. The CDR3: CASSPRPEWRYEQYF. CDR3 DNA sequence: TGTGCCAGCAGCCCGCGACCTGAATGGAGGTACGAGCAGTACTTC.

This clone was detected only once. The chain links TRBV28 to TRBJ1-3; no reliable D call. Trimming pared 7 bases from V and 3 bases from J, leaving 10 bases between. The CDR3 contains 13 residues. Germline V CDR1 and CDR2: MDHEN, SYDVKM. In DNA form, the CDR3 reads TGTGCCAGCAATGGACGGAATGGAAACACCATATATTTT. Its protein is CASNGRNGNTIYF.

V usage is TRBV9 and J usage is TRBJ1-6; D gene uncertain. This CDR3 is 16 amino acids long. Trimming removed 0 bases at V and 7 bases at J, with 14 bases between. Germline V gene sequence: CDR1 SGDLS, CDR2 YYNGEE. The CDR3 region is CASSVGLTAKNSPLHF. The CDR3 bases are TGTGCCAGCAGCGTAGGTCTAACAGCTAAAAATTCACCCCTCCACTTT. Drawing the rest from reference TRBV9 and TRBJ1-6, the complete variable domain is DSGVTQTPKHLITATGQRVTLRCSPRSGDLSVYWYQQSLDQGLQFLIQYYNGEERAKGNILERFSAQQFPDLHSELNLSSLELGDSALYFCASSVGLTAKNSPLHFGNGTRLTVT.

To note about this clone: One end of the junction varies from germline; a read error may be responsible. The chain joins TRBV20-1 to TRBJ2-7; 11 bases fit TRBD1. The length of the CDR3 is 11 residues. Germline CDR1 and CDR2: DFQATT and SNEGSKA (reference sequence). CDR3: CSARGQGELYF. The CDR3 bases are TGCAGTGCTAGGGGACAGGGGGAGCTGTACTTC.

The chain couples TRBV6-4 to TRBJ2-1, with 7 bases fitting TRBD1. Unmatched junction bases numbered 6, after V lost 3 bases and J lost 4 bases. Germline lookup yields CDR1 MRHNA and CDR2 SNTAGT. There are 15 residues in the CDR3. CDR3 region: CASSEAGTAYNEQFF. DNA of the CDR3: TGTGCCAGCAGTGAGGCCGGGACAGCTTACAATGAGCAGTTCTTC.

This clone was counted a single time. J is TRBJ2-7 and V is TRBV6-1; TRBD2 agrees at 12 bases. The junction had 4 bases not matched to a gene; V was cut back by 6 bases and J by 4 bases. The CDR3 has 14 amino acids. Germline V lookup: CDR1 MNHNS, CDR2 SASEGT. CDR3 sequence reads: CASRPTSGGYEQYF. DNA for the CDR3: TGTGCCAGCAGACCGACTAGCGGGGGTTACGAGCAGTACTTC.

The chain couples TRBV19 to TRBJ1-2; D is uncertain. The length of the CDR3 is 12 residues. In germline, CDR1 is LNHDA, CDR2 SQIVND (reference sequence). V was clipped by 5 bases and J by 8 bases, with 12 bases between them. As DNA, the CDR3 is TGTGCCAGTAGTCCCCTCTCGGACGGCTACACCTTC. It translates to CASSPLSDGYTF.

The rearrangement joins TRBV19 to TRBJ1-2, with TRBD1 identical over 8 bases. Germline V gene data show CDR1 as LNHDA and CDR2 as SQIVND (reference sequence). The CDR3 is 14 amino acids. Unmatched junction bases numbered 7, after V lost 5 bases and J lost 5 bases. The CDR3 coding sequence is TGTGCCAGTAGTGGACAGGGCTGGGGATATGGCTACACCTTC. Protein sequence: CASSGQGWGYGYTF.

The DNA for the CDR3 is TGTGCCAGCAGCCGGACCCAAGAGACCCAGTACTTC. This encodes CASSRTQETQYF. The V call is TRBV14, the J call TRBJ2-5; D is unresolved. The germline CDR1 and CDR2 sequences are SGHDN and FVKESK. Deletions cut 4 bases from V and 1 base from J, with 4 bases between. CDR3 length: 12 residues.